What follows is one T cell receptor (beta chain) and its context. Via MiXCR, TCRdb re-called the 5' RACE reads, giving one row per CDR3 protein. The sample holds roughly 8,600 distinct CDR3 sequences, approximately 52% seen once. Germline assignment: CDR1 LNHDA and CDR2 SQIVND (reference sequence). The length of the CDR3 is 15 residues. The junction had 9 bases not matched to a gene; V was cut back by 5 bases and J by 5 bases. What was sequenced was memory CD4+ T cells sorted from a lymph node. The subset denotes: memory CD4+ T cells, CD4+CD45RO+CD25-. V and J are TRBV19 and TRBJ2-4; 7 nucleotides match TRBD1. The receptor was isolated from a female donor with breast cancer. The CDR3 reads CASSPQGQAENIQYF. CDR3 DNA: TGTGCCAGTAGTCCTCAAGGACAGGCTGAAAACATTCAGTACTTC.